The clone carrying this T cell receptor beta chain was counted once. Its antigen is unknown. Naive, central memory, regulatory and stem cell-like memory cells within the CD4+ compartment were sorted using CD45RO/CCR7/CD25/CD127/CD95/CD27. This specimen comes from a study of beta chain features in type 1 diabetes. Overall study results and limits: Fewer insertions but more deletions were seen at VDJ junctions in type 1 diabetes patients. PCR may have favored shorter templates equally in patients and controls. For patients, the naive, central memory and Treg TCRB repertoires appeared more alike than for healthy donors.

Sequenced material consisted of expressed TCRB transcripts (all of the isolated RNA was reverse transcribed). This table comes from immunoSEQ multiplex PCR, and its TCRdb copy is limited to in-frame clones, with some not included. The sample includes about 40,000 clones, approximately 49% of them seen just once. This CDR3 contains 10 residues. V lost 8 bases and J 4 bases, leaving 3 bases between the germline ends. The germline V gene encodes CDR1 SEHNR and CDR2 FQNEAQ (reference sequence). The chain carries TRBV7-9 and TRBJ1-3; D gene uncertain. The clonotype originates from a woman aged 25 to 39 in good health. Sequencing was performed on stem cell memory CD4+ T cells from blood. The CDR3 nucleotides are TGTGCCAGCCAGGGAAACACCATATATTTT. Translating gives CASQGNTIYF.